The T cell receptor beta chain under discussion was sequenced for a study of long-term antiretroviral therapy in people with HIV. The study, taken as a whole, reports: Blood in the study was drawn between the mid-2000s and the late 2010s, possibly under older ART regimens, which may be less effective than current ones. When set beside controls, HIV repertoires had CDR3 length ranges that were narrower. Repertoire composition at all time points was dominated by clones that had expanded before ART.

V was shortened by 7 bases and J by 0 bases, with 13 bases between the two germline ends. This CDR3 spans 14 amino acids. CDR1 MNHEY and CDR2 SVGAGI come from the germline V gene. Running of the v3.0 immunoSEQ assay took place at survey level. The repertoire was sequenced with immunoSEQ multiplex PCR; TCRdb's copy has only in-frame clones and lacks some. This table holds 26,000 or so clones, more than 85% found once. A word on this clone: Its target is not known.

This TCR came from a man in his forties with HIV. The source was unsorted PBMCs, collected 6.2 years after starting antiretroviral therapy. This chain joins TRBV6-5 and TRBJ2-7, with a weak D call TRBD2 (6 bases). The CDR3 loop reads CASNGRGPSYEQYF. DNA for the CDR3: TGTGCCAGCAACGGGCGGGGACCCTCCTACGAGCAGTACTTC.